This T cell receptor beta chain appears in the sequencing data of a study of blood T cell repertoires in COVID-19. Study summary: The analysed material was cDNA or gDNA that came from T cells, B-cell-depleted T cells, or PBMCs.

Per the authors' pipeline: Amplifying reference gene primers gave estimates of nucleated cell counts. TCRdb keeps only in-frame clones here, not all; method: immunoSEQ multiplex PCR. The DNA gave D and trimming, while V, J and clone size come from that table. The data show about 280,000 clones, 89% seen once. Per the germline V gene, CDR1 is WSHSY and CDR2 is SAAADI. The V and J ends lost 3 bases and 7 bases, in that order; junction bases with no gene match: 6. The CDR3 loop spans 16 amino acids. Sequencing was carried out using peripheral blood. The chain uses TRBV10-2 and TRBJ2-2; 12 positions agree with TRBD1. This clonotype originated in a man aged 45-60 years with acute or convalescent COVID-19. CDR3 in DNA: TGCGCCAGCAGTGACCCGGGACAGGGGGCGCGCGGGGAGCTGTTTTTT. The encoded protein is CASSDPGQGARGELFF.